Presented here are 20 T cell receptor beta chains from one specimen sequenced in a study of T cell repertoires in cytomegalovirus infection. No antigen is known for these receptors. A single record per CDR3 protein comes from TCRdb applying MiXCR to the reads. Of under 350,000 distinct CDR3 sequences detected, roughly a fifth appear once; the ten largest clones hold approximately 19%. The input for sequencing was cultured PBMCs, taken from culture after CMV antigen stimulation. These receptors were collected from a human donor in good health (CMV status not recorded). Some clones in this sample may be carry-over from other donors' samples.

The chain has TRBV20-1 and TRBJ1-1, with D unclear. This CDR3 has 12 residues. The V gene lost 2 bases and the J gene lost 8 bases, with 12 bases spanning the gap. The germline CDR1 and CDR2 sequences are DFQATT and SNEGSKA (reference sequence). DNA for the CDR3: TGCAGTGCTAGACAGAGTAATTTCGAAGCTTTCTTT. Its translation is CSARQSNFEAFF.

This clonotype was detected a few times. A much larger clone differs from this one at a single base, so this may be a read error. This chain links TRBV12-3 or TRBV12-4 with TRBJ1-1; TRBD1 agrees at 8 bases. After removal of 6 bases from V and 0 bases from J, the junction contained 0 bases not matched to a gene. This CDR3 comprises 13 residues. CDR3 nucleotide sequence: TGTGCCAGCAGGGGACAGGTGAACACTGAAGCTTTCTTT. As protein: CASRGQVNTEAFF.

J is TRBJ1-5 and V is TRBV12-3 or TRBV12-4; the match to TRBD1 covers 8 bases. V was clipped by 6 bases and J by 2 bases; unmatched bases: 6. The CDR3 is 15 residues long. CDR3 nucleotides: TGTGCCAGCAGAAACCAGGGGGCGGGCAATCAGCCCCAGCATTTT. Protein product: CASRNQGAGNQPQHF.

Concerning this clonotype: A junction end diverges from the germline sequence, so it may reflect a read error. The rearrangement links TRBV3-1 to TRBJ2-4; TRBD2 aligns across 7 bases. This CDR3 region has 12 residues. The V gene's germline CDR1 is LGHDT and CDR2 YNNKEL (reference sequence). DNA for the CDR3: TGTGTCAGCAGCCAAGACGGGAGGCGCCAGTACTTC. This sequence encodes CVSSQDGRRQYF.

This clonotype was counted at least ten times. The chain is built from TRBV7-2 and TRBJ2-5; D is perhaps TRBD1 or TRBD2 (5 bases each). Trimming removed 1 base from V and 6 bases from J, with 15 bases in between. CDR1 and CDR2 (germline): SGHTA, FQGNSA. The CDR3 runs to 15 residues. DNA of the CDR3: TGTGCCAGCAGCTTAGGGGACCCGCTCAGGCAGACCCAGTACTTC. It specifies CASSLGDPLRQTQYF.

This clonotype appeared a few times. The chain joins TRBV6-4 to TRBJ2-2; TRBD2 matches at 10 bases. The junction had 0 bases not matched to a gene; V was cut back by 4 bases and J by 1 base. The CDR3 length is 15 residues. Germline loops: CDR1 MRHNA, CDR2 SNTAGT. CDR3 protein: CASSGTSGNTGELFF. DNA for the CDR3: TGTGCCAGCAGTGGGACTAGCGGGAACACCGGGGAGCTGTTTTTT.

The V gene is TRBV6-2 or TRBV6-3, the J gene TRBJ1-2, with TRBD1 matching over 7 bases. J lost 1 base, V lost 5 bases, and 10 bases had no gene match. The CDR3 is made up of 16 amino acids. Germline assignment: CDR1 MNHEY and CDR2 SVGEGT. The CDR3 bases are TGTGCCAGCAGTAATGCGGGAGGACAGGTTAACTATGGCTACACCTTC. This sequence encodes CASSNAGGQVNYGYTF.

This clonotype was detected a few times. This sequence joins TRBV5-1 and TRBJ1-5; tentative D call: TRBD1 (6 bases). The ends were cut back, 0 bases at V and 4 bases at J, with 11 bases in the middle. In germline, CDR1 is SGHRS, CDR2 YFSETQ. This CDR3 is built from 15 residues. CDR3 region: CASSLGTARNQPQHF. CDR3 nucleotides: TGCGCCAGCAGCTTGGGGACAGCCAGAAATCAGCCCCAGCATTTT.

This clonotype was detected many times. The CDR3 region has the DNA TGTGCCAGCAGCTTTCTAGGGTCACTCTACGAGCAGTACTTC. As protein: CASSFLGSLYEQYF. The V and J genes are TRBV7-2 and TRBJ2-7; D is ambiguous. The CDR3 sequence is 14 residues long. The germline V gene encodes CDR1 SGHTA and CDR2 FQGNSA. Trimming cost V 3 bases and J 3 bases, with 12 bases left between them. Full variable domain (outside the CDR3, taken from reference TRBV7-2 and TRBJ2-7): GAGVSQSPSNKVTEKGKDVELRCDPISGHTALYWYRQSLGQGLEFLIYFQGNSAPDKSGLPSDRFSAERTGGSVSTLTIQRTQQEDSAVYLCASSFLGSLYEQYFGPGTRLTVT.

This clonotype was detected many times. The chain has TRBV12-3 or TRBV12-4 and TRBJ2-3; D ambiguous. V was trimmed by 8 bases and J by 6 bases, leaving 6 bases between them. This CDR3 contains 10 residues. In nucleotides, the CDR3 is TGTGCCAGCGGGGTCGATACGCAGTATTTT. Protein product: CASGVDTQYF.

The chain employs TRBV19 and TRBJ1-5; 9 positions agree with TRBD1. The CDR3 loop spans 13 amino acids. The V gene's germline CDR1 is LNHDA and CDR2 SQIVND (reference sequence). The trim removed 7 bases at V and 6 bases at J, leaving 4 bases unmatched. This CDR3 is CASKDRGSQPQHF. The CDR3 nucleotides read TGTGCCAGTAAGGACAGGGGCAGTCAGCCCCAGCATTTT.

The sample holds many counts of this clonotype. This sequence joins TRBV7-2 and TRBJ2-5; D not resolved. The CDR3 runs 15 residues. Germline V gene sequence: CDR1 SGHTA, CDR2 FQGNSA. The V gene lost 3 bases and the J gene lost 0 bases, with 11 bases spanning the gap. CDR3 loop: CASSFTLSHQETQYF. The CDR3 coding sequence is TGTGCCAGCAGCTTCACCCTCTCCCACCAAGAGACCCAGTACTTC.

CDR3 sequence: CSVDKADTDTQYF. CDR3 sequence (DNA): TGCAGCGTTGACAAGGCAGACACAGATACGCAGTATTTT. The rearrangement links TRBV29-1 to TRBJ2-3; D gene uncertain. Germline CDR1 is SQVTM and CDR2 is ANQGSEA. V dropped 3 bases and J dropped 2 bases, with 9 bases sitting between them. The CDR3 runs 13 residues.

This clonotype was detected ten times or more. This chain connects TRBV7-2 to TRBJ2-1; the D is unclear. From germline, CDR1 is SGHTA and CDR2 FQGNSA. The CDR3 contains 15 residues. Trimming left V 3 bases short and J 7 bases short, with 16 bases between. The CDR3: CASSFGSRVGNEQFF. For the CDR3, the DNA is TGTGCCAGCAGCTTTGGATCTAGGGTGGGGAATGAGCAGTTCTTC. The variable domain in full, completed from reference TRBV7-2 and TRBJ2-1, reads GAGVSQSPSNKVTEKGKDVELRCDPISGHTALYWYRQSLGQGLEFLIYFQGNSAPDKSGLPSDRFSAERTGGSVSTLTIQRTQQEDSAVYLCASSFGSRVGNEQFFGPGTRLTVL.

With regard to this clonotype: A single base separates this from a much larger clone, so it may be a read error. V and J are TRBV4-1 and TRBJ2-2; tentative D call: TRBD2 (7 bases). V gave up 4 bases and J gave up 2 bases, with 17 bases separating them. The CDR3 extends over 17 amino acids. Germline V gene data show CDR1 as MGHRA and CDR2 as YSYEKL. CDR3 protein: CASSRVQGGGNTGELFF. CDR3 nucleotides: TGCGCCAGCAGCCGAGTTCAGGGAGGGGGTAACACCGGGGAGCTGTTTTTT.

The chain carries TRBV12-3 or TRBV12-4 and TRBJ1-5; 10 bases match TRBD1. J lost 0 bases, V lost 5 bases, and 4 bases had no gene match. This CDR3 region has 16 residues. CDR3 residues: CASSPRDRGSNQPQHF. The CDR3 nucleotides are TGTGCCAGCAGTCCCCGGGACAGGGGTAGCAATCAGCCCCAGCATTTT.

This clonotype has only a few counts. This chain joins TRBV12-3 or TRBV12-4 and TRBJ1-1; no firm D call. V gave up 7 bases and J gave up 1 base, with 7 bases separating them. This CDR3 has 12 residues. The CDR3 loop reads CASTPKNTEAFF. For the CDR3, the DNA is TGTGCCAGCACCCCTAAGAACACTGAAGCTTTCTTT.

This clonotype showed up many times. This chain connects TRBV7-2 to TRBJ2-1, with 7 bases that match TRBD2. After removal of 5 bases from V and 9 bases from J, the junction contained 10 bases not matched to a gene. Germline lookup yields CDR1 SGHTA and CDR2 FQGNSA. The CDR3 loop spans 14 amino acids. The CDR3 here is CASSRGLDGVEQFF. CDR3 DNA sequence: TGTGCCAGCAGCCGTGGACTAGACGGGGTTGAGCAGTTCTTC.

This clonotype was observed a handful of times. This chain connects TRBV28 to TRBJ2-5; D is ambiguous. Trimming cost V 4 bases and J 7 bases, with 16 bases left between them. Germline values: CDR1 MDHEN, CDR2 SYDVKM. The CDR3 is 14 residues long. The CDR3, as DNA: TGTGCCAGCAGTTCTTCTGCGGTCCGATGGACCCAGTACTTC. This sequence encodes CASSSSAVRWTQYF. The complete variable domain, with remaining parts taken from reference TRBV28 and TRBJ2-5, reads DVKVTQSSRYLVKRTGEKVFLECVQDMDHENMFWYRQDPGLGLRLIYFSYDVKMKEKGDIPEGYSVSREKKERFSLILESASTNQTSMYLCASSSSAVRWTQYFGPGTRLLVL.

This clonotype turned up a few times. The genes are TRBV7-4 and TRBJ1-1; tentatively, D is TRBD1 (5 bases). The CDR3 runs to 14 residues. Germline CDR1 and CDR2: SGHVT and SQSDAQ. The V end was cut by 5 bases, the J end by 1 base, with 11 bases between. CDR3 in DNA: TGTGCCAGCAGCGGAGAGGGGAAGAACACTGAAGCTTTCTTT. Protein sequence: CASSGEGKNTEAFF. The variable domain in full, with the rest retrieved from reference TRBV7-4 and TRBJ1-1, is GAGVSQSPRYKVAKRGRDVALRCDSISGHVTLYWYRQTLGQGSEVLTYSQSDAQRDKSGRPSGRFSAERPERSVSTLKIQRTEQGDSAVYLCASSGEGKNTEAFFGQGTRLTVV.